A single sample gave rise to the 7 T cell receptor beta chains below, sequenced in a study of cytomegalovirus exposure and HLA in healthy donors. The study ran its PCR with 60 Vbeta and 13 Jbeta primers. The protocol was immunoSEQ multiplex PCR, while the TCRdb copy is restricted to in-frame clones and leaves out a portion. The sample includes some 190,000 clones, 76% of them seen just once. Sequencing was carried out using PBMCs. The receptors shown here come from a woman aged 25-40 years in good health and CMV-seropositive.

In this sample, this clone turned up a few times. The rearrangement links TRBV5-5 to TRBJ1-2; no clear D gene. Germline V CDR1 and CDR2: SGHKS, YYEKEE (reference sequence). The CDR3 loop spans 14 amino acids. The germline V and J ends were trimmed by 3 bases and 3 bases, with 12 bases remaining between them. This chain's CDR3 is CASSSSGGDYGYTF. The CDR3 DNA reads as TGTGCCAGCAGCTCCAGCGGTGGAGACTATGGCTACACCTTC.

The chain couples TRBV15 to TRBJ2-1, with D maybe TRBD2 (5 bases). CDR3 length: 13 amino acids. V shed 5 bases and J shed 5 bases, with 10 bases lying between them. The V gene's germline CDR1 is LNHNV and CDR2 YYDKDF (reference sequence). The CDR3 is CATSFGLDNEQFF. CDR3 DNA sequence: TGTGCCACCAGCTTCGGACTTGACAATGAGCAGTTCTTC. The full variable domain, in which reference TRBV15 and TRBJ2-1 provide the parts outside the CDR3, is DAMVIQNPRYQVTQFGKPVTLSCSQTLNHNVMYWYQQKSSQAPKLLFHYYDKDFNNEADTPDNFQSRRPNTSFCFLDIRSPGLGDTAMYLCATSFGLDNEQFFGPGTRLTVL.

The chain is built from TRBV7-9 and TRBJ1-2; a possible D gene is TRBD1 (5 bases). Trimming pared 6 bases from V and 2 bases from J, leaving 13 bases between. The CDR3 length is 14 residues. CDR1 is SEHNR, CDR2 FQNEAQ, per germline (reference sequence). This chain's CDR3 is CASRPTVINYGYTF. CDR3 nucleotide sequence: TGTGCCAGCAGGCCGACAGTGATCAACTATGGCTACACCTTC. The full variable domain, with the rest looked up from reference TRBV7-9 and TRBJ1-2, is DTGVSQNPRHKITKRGQNVTFRCDPISEHNRLYWYRQTLGQGPEFLTYFQNEAQLEKSRLLSDRFSAERPKGSFSTLEIQRTEQGDSAMYLCASRPTVINYGYTFGSGTRLTVV.

This clone has a handful of counts. The CDR3 sequence is CAWSYNQGSNEKLFF. For the CDR3, the DNA is TGTGCCTGGAGTTATAACCAGGGGTCTAATGAAAAACTGTTTTTT. The chain combines TRBV30 with TRBJ1-4, with D perhaps matching TRBD1 (6 bases). Trimming left V 2 bases short and J 3 bases short, with 13 bases between. Looked up from germline, CDR1 is GTSNPN and CDR2 is SVGIG (reference sequence). The CDR3 consists of 15 residues.

The gene calls are TRBV10-2 and TRBJ2-7; 8 bases agree with TRBD2. The CDR3 consists of 15 residues. V lost 0 bases to trimming and J lost 6 bases; unmatched junction nucleotides: 7. Per the germline V gene, CDR1 is WSHSY and CDR2 is SAAADI. This CDR3 reads CASSESGLAGREQYF. The CDR3, as DNA: TGCGCCAGCAGTGAGTCCGGCCTAGCGGGCCGCGAGCAGTACTTC.

This clone was detected only a few times. This chain uses TRBV15 with TRBJ1-1; D not resolved. V lost 5 bases, J lost 0 bases, and 7 bases lay in between. Germline CDR1 reads LNHNV; CDR2 reads YYDKDF (reference sequence). The CDR3 runs to 13 residues. The CDR3: CATSPSMNTEAFF. CDR3 DNA sequence: TGTGCCACCAGCCCAAGCATGAACACTGAAGCTTTCTTT. Based on the CDR3 plus reference TRBV15 and TRBJ1-1, the full variable domain is DAMVIQNPRYQVTQFGKPVTLSCSQTLNHNVMYWYQQKSSQAPKLLFHYYDKDFNNEADTPDNFQSRRPNTSFCFLDIRSPGLGDTAMYLCATSPSMNTEAFFGQGTRLTVV.

This clone was observed once. The V and J genes are TRBV15 and TRBJ1-3; a weak D match, TRBD1 (5 bases). The CDR3 loop spans 15 amino acids. The V and J ends lost 0 bases and 4 bases respectively, with 10 bases between them. The germline V gene has CDR1 LNHNV and CDR2 YYDKDF (reference sequence). The CDR3 sequence is CATSRDGGAGNTIYF. DNA of the CDR3: TGTGCCACCAGCAGAGATGGCGGGGCCGGAAACACCATATATTTT. Complete variable domain (other parts from reference TRBV15 and TRBJ1-3): DAMVIQNPRYQVTQFGKPVTLSCSQTLNHNVMYWYQQKSSQAPKLLFHYYDKDFNNEADTPDNFQSRRPNTSFCFLDIRSPGLGDTAMYLCATSRDGGAGNTIYFGEGSWLTVV.